The T cell receptor (beta chain) described here comes from a study of T cell responses to AZD1222 COVID-19 vaccine. Overall study findings and caveats: The breadth and depth of Spike-specific TCRs increased once two AZD1222 doses had been given.

Sequenced by immunoSEQ multiplex PCR; TCRdb stores in-frame clones only, minus some. The sample has over 200,000 clones, around 94% seen once. V was cut by 1 base and J by 7 bases, with 9 bases left in between. The CDR3 extends over 14 amino acids. The germline V gene encodes CDR1 SGHDT and CDR2 YYEEEE. For this clone: Its cognate antigen is unknown.

This TCR was recovered from an adult who received the MenACWY meningococcal vaccine as a control. The chain has TRBV5-6 and TRBJ1-6, with a possible D match to TRBD1 (5 bases). The sequencing here drew on peripheral blood, taken 28 days after the second dose of the MenACWY control vaccine. CDR3 in DNA: TGTGCCAGCAGCTTGAGGGGACTGAATTCACCCCTCCACTTT. Amino acids: CASSLRGLNSPLHF.